The 25 T cell receptor beta chains below come from one sample, sequenced in a study of OX40 agonist ivuxolimab in advanced cancers. Repertoires were generated with immunoSEQ multiplex PCR, while TCRdb's copy carries only in-frame clones and drops some. The sample has approximately 72,000 clones, around 88% seen once. The input for sequencing was CD4+ or CD8+ T cells sorted from blood, taken in a trial of the OX40 agonist ivuxolimab. All receptors come from an adult with an advanced solid tumor such as melanoma, head and neck, liver or kidney cancer.

The rearrangement uses TRBV11-3 and TRBJ1-6; tentative D call: TRBD1 (6 bases). CDR3 length: 13 amino acids. Deletions cut 2 bases from V and 9 bases from J, with 8 bases between. Germline CDR1 is SGHNT and CDR2 is YENEEA. The CDR3 protein is CASSLNRVSPLHF. Here the CDR3 DNA reads TGTGCCAGCAGCTTAAACAGGGTTTCACCCCTCCACTTT.

The chain carries TRBV28 and TRBJ1-5, with 9 positions matching TRBD1. The CDR3 consists of 16 residues. With V trimmed by 6 bases and J by 1 base, 7 bases remained unmatched. The germline gives CDR1 MDHEN, CDR2 SYDVKM. Here the CDR3 DNA reads TGTGCCAGCAGCCAACAGGGGGCCGGGAGCAATCAGCCCCAGCATTTT. Residues: CASSQQGAGSNQPQHF.

This sequence joins TRBV19 and TRBJ1-5; 8 bases line up with TRBD1. Germline V lookup: CDR1 LNHDA, CDR2 SQIVND (reference sequence). CDR3 length: 15 residues. V lost 2 bases, J lost 2 bases, and 2 bases stayed unmatched. Here the CDR3 DNA reads TGTGCCAGTAGTATAATGGGACAGGGCAATCAGCCCCAGCATTTT. Encoded protein: CASSIMGQGNQPQHF. The full variable domain, with the rest looked up from reference TRBV19 and TRBJ1-5, is DGGITQSPKYLFRKEGQNVTLSCEQNLNHDAMYWYRQDPGQGLRLIYYSQIVNDFQKGDIAEGYSVSREKKESFPLTVTSAQKNPTAFYLCASSIMGQGNQPQHFGDGTRLSIL.

The chain recombines TRBV30 with TRBJ2-5; TRBD1 or TRBD2 may be the D gene (5 bases each). The length of the CDR3 is 11 residues. Germline lookup yields CDR1 GTSNPN and CDR2 SVGIG (reference sequence). V lost 6 bases and J 4 bases, leaving 9 bases between the germline ends. The CDR3 bases are TGTGCCTGCCGGGACCCAGAGACCCAGTACTTC. Its translation: CACRDPETQYF.

CDR3 region: CAWATGGNQPQHF. The CDR3 nucleotides are TGTGCCTGGGCGACAGGGGGCAATCAGCCCCAGCATTTT. The chain is built from TRBV30 and TRBJ1-5; 8 bases are shared with TRBD1. The germline gives CDR1 GTSNPN, CDR2 SVGIG (reference sequence). This CDR3 has 13 amino acids. The junction had 2 bases not matched to a gene; V was cut back by 5 bases and J by 2 bases.

V and J are TRBV9 and TRBJ2-7, with TRBD2 identical over 10 bases. The CDR3 covers 17 residues. Losses at the gene ends were 0 bases for V and 4 bases for J; bases not matched to a gene: 10. Per germline, CDR1 SGDLS and CDR2 YYNGEE. CDR3 nucleotide sequence: TGTGCCAGCAGCGTAGTTCCCGGACTAGCGGCTAAATACGAGCAGTACTTC. Its protein product is CASSVVPGLAAKYEQYF. Combining the CDR3 with reference TRBV9 and TRBJ2-7 gives the whole variable domain DSGVTQTPKHLITATGQRVTLRCSPRSGDLSVYWYQQSLDQGLQFLIQYYNGEERAKGNILERFSAQQFPDLHSELNLSSLELGDSALYFCASSVVPGLAAKYEQYFGPGTRLTVT.

The CDR3 nucleotides are TGTGCCAGTACCTTGACAGGGGCGAACACTGAAGCTTTCTTT. Protein sequence: CASTLTGANTEAFF. The gene calls are TRBV19 and TRBJ1-1; TRBD1 matches 8 bases. The V gene's germline CDR1 is LNHDA and CDR2 SQIVND (reference sequence). The CDR3 contains 14 residues. The V segment lost 7 bases and the J segment 1 base; nucleotides outside the gene matches: 5.

The gene calls are TRBV28 and TRBJ2-1; the D gene is possibly TRBD2 (5 bases). The V end was cut by 3 bases, the J end by 2 bases, with 11 bases between. CDR3 length: 15 amino acids. Germline V gene lookup returns CDR1 MDHEN and CDR2 SYDVKM. CDR3 loop: CASSLPGGPYNEQFF. CDR3 bases: TGTGCCAGCAGTTTGCCGGGCGGGCCCTACAATGAGCAGTTCTTC.

This rearrangement joins TRBV21-1 to TRBJ1-5; the DNA was not used to check the table's D call, TRBD1. TRBV21-1 is a listed pseudogene. The CDR3 has 16 residues. CDR3 amino acids: CASLHRTGLYLQPQHF. In DNA form, the CDR3 reads TGTGCCAGCCTCCACCGGACAGGGTTGTACCTTCAGCCCCAGCATTTT.

The CDR3 DNA reads TGCGCCAGCAGCTTAAGGGACAGGGGAAATTCACCCCTCCACTTT. This translates into CASSLRDRGNSPLHF. The chain carries TRBV5-1 and TRBJ1-6; 10 bases match TRBD1. V was pared by 2 bases and J by 7 bases, with 3 bases of the junction left unmatched. This CDR3 contains 15 residues. Germline V lookup: CDR1 SGHRS, CDR2 YFSETQ.

The sample holds one count of this clone. The chain carries TRBV4-2 and TRBJ2-7; perhaps D is TRBD1 or TRBD2 (7 bases each). CDR1 is LGHNA, CDR2 YNFKEQ, per germline. CDR3 length equals 17 residues. The V end lost 4 bases, the J end lost 1 base, and 20 bases lay between the germline ends. CDR3: CASSLKGAGEGSYEQYF. The CDR3 DNA reads TGTGCCAGCAGCCTAAAGGGGGCGGGAGAGGGTTCCTACGAGCAGTACTTC.

This clone was detected a few times. This sequence joins TRBV19 and TRBJ1-5, with 9 bases identical to TRBD1. The CDR3 runs 15 residues. V shed 5 bases and J 5 bases; nucleotides not matched to a gene: 7. CDR1 LNHDA and CDR2 SQIVND come from the germline V gene (reference sequence). This CDR3 reads CASSGGQGRYQPQHF. The CDR3 bases are TGTGCCAGTAGTGGAGGACAGGGGAGATATCAGCCCCAGCATTTT. Together with reference TRBV19 and TRBJ1-5, the CDR3 gives the full variable domain: DGGITQSPKYLFRKEGQNVTLSCEQNLNHDAMYWYRQDPGQGLRLIYYSQIVNDFQKGDIAEGYSVSREKKESFPLTVTSAQKNPTAFYLCASSGGQGRYQPQHFGDGTRLSIL.

The genes are TRBV25-1 and TRBJ2-1; 7 bases are a match to TRBD2. CDR1 and CDR2 from the germline V gene are MGHDK and SYGVNS. V lost 2 bases, J lost 4 bases, and 5 bases stayed unmatched. The CDR3 extends over 15 amino acids. Here the CDR3 reads CASSEMSSGYNEQFF. The CDR3 DNA is TGTGCCAGCAGTGAAATGTCTAGCGGTTACAATGAGCAGTTCTTC. Based on the CDR3 plus reference TRBV25-1 and TRBJ2-1, the full variable domain is EADIYQTPRYLVIGTGKKITLECSQTMGHDKMYWYQQDPGMELHLIHYSYGVNSTEKGDLSSESTVSRIRTEHFPLTLESARPSHTSQYLCASSEMSSGYNEQFFGPGTRLTVL.

This clone was seen only a few times. The chain couples TRBV5-4 to TRBJ2-3; TRBD2 matches at 13 bases. The CDR3 has 17 amino acids. The trim removed 6 bases at V and 4 bases at J, leaving 11 bases unmatched. CDR1 SGHNT and CDR2 YYREEE come from the germline V gene (reference sequence). The CDR3: CASKLGGTSGAADTQYF. The CDR3 nucleotides are TGTGCCAGCAAGCTTGGGGGGACTAGCGGGGCGGCAGATACGCAGTATTTT.

The chain joins TRBV4-1 to TRBJ2-7; D possibly matches TRBD1 or TRBD2 (5 bases each). Between the trimmed V and J ends, which lost 0 bases and 2 bases, there was a span of 8 bases. Germline V gives CDR1 MGHRA, CDR2 YSYEKL. This CDR3 has 14 residues. CDR3 sequence reads: CASSQDQGPYEQYF. DNA for the CDR3: TGCGCCAGCAGCCAAGACCAGGGACCCTACGAGCAGTACTTC.

This chain joins TRBV10-3 and TRBJ2-2; 7 bases line up with TRBD2. Germline CDR1 ENHRY, CDR2 SYGVKD. The length of the CDR3 is 13 residues. J gave up 7 bases and V 9 bases, and 8 bases lay outside the gene matches. The CDR3 nucleotides read TGTGCCATGACGGGCTCGGGGGGCGGGGAGCTGTTTTTT. This codes for CAMTGSGGGELFF.

The rearrangement uses TRBV30 and TRBJ2-7; 8 nucleotides align to TRBD2. The CDR3 extends over 15 amino acids. The V segment lost 3 bases and the J segment 2 bases; nucleotides outside the gene matches: 9. Germline CDR1 reads GTSNPN; CDR2 reads SVGIG (reference sequence). CDR3 nucleotides: TGTGCCTGGAGATCCCCTAGCGGGTCTACCTACGAGCAGTACTTC. Its protein product is CAWRSPSGSTYEQYF.

The chain is built from TRBV6-1 and TRBJ1-1, with D maybe TRBD1 (5 bases). The germline gives CDR1 MNHNS, CDR2 SASEGT. Trimming left V 7 bases short and J 5 bases short, with 14 bases between. CDR3 length: 13 residues. Here the CDR3 reads CASIGTHETEAFF. CDR3 nucleotides: TGTGCCAGCATTGGGACTCATGAGACTGAAGCTTTCTTT.

The gene calls are TRBV28 and TRBJ1-2; unclear D gene. The CDR3 has 12 residues. Trimming shortened V by 2 bases and J by 8 bases, and 9 bases separated the two germline ends. Germline V gives CDR1 MDHEN, CDR2 SYDVKM. The DNA for the CDR3 is TGTGCCAGCAGTTTAGTCCGTCGGGGCTACACCTTC. It is translated as CASSLVRRGYTF.

This clone turned up a few times. The rearrangement uses TRBV29-1 and TRBJ1-2; 9 bases match TRBD1. Trimming took 2 bases from V and 6 from J; bases not matched to a gene: 10. The germline V gene encodes CDR1 SQVTM and CDR2 ANQGSEA. CDR3 length: 15 residues. The CDR3 DNA reads TGCAGCGTTGAAATGGGGACAGGGTTCTCAGATGGCTACACCTTC. It yields the protein CSVEMGTGFSDGYTF. The entire variable domain, with the rest obtained from reference TRBV29-1 and TRBJ1-2, is as follows: SAVISQKPSRDICQRGTSLTIQCQVDSQVTMMFWYRQQPGQSLTLIATANQGSEATYESGFVIDKFPISRPNLTFSTLTVSNMSPEDSSIYLCSVEMGTGFSDGYTFGSGTRLTVV.

The chain joins TRBV11-1 to TRBJ1-1, with D possibly TRBD1 on 6 matching bases. The germline gives CDR1 SGHAT, CDR2 FQDESV (reference sequence). V was cut by 4 bases and J by 1 base, with 13 bases left in between. The CDR3 extends over 15 amino acids. CDR3 coding DNA: TGTGCCAGCAGCTCCTACAGGGATCGGAACACTGAAGCTTTCTTT. Protein sequence: CASSSYRDRNTEAFF.

The J gene is TRBJ2-3, the V gene TRBV7-3, with 7 bases aligning to TRBD2. Trimming at V came to 2 bases and at J to 0 bases, leaving 2 bases not matched to a gene. CDR1 is SGHTA, CDR2 FQGTGA, per germline. CDR3 size: 15 residues. In nucleotides, the CDR3 is TGTGCCAGCAGCTTATCGGGACTAAGCACAGATACGCAGTATTTT. Protein product: CASSLSGLSTDTQYF.

The chain employs TRBV29-1 and TRBJ1-1; tentatively, D is TRBD1 (6 bases). This CDR3 comprises 14 residues. V lost 7 bases to trimming and J lost 4 bases, with 19 bases between them. Germline lookup yields CDR1 SQVTM and CDR2 ANQGSEA. CDR3 sequence (DNA): TGCAGCGGGGGGACATTCGTTTACGGCACTGAAGCTTTCTTT. This codes for CSGGTFVYGTEAFF.

Regarding this clone: No DNA is shown, since the ends of the CDR3 on it are uncertain; the CDR3 is the one TCRdb lists. The chain combines TRBV12-2 with TRBJ2-7. TRBV12-2 is labeled a pseudogene. The CDR3 is 16 residues long, ends included. The chain's CDR3 is CASRLVGFGNRHEQYF.

The chain recombines TRBV2 with TRBJ2-1, with 10 bases lining up with TRBD1. The V gene end was trimmed by 4 bases and the J gene end by 7 bases; junction bases not matched to a gene: 1. This CDR3 comprises 13 residues. The germline V gene encodes CDR1 SNHLY and CDR2 FYNNEI. The CDR3 DNA sequence: TGTGCCAGCAGTGGGACAGGGGGAAATGAGCAGTTCTTC. Its protein is CASSGTGGNEQFF.